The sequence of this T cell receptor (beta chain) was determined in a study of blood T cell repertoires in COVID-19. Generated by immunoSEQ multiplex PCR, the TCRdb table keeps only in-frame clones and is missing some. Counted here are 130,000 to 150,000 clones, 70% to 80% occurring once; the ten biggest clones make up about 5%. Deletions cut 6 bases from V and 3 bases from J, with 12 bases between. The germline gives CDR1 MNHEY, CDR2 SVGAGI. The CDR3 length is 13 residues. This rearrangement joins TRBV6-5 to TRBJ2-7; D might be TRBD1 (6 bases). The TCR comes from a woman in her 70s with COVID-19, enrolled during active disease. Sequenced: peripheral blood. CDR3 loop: CASSGDTGYEQYF. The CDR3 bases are TGTGCCAGCAGCGGGGACACCGGCTACGAGCAGTACTTC.